The 30 T cell receptor beta chains listed next were all sequenced from one sample in a study of radiotherapy plus CTLA-4 blockade in lung cancer. TCRdb keeps only in-frame clones here, not all; method: immunoSEQ multiplex PCR. The sample contains around 100,000 clones, roughly 77% of which appear only once. The sequences come from peripheral blood, collected from a patient treated with radiotherapy plus ipilimumab. These TCRs come from a human donor with non-small cell lung cancer that progressed on radiotherapy plus ipilimumab. Some clones in this sample may be carry-over from other donors' samples.

V gene TRBV5-1 combines with J gene TRBJ1-2; weak D call: TRBD1 (5 bases). The CDR3 extends over 15 amino acids. The germline V and J ends were trimmed by 6 bases and 0 bases, with 15 bases remaining between them. Germline V lookup: CDR1 SGHRS, CDR2 YFSETQ. The CDR3 DNA follows: TGCGCCAGCACTCGGGGGACTTTAGCTAACTATGGCTACACCTTC. Translation gives CASTRGTLANYGYTF.

This chain uses TRBV29-1 with TRBJ2-1; 9 positions agree with TRBD1. The CDR3 has 16 residues. The germline gives CDR1 SQVTM, CDR2 ANQGSEA. V dropped 7 bases and J dropped 2; count of bases not matched to a gene: 12. The CDR3 DNA reads TGCAGCGCGTGCGCGGACAGGGGCTGGACCTACAATGAGCAGTTCTTC. Encoded protein: CSACADRGWTYNEQFF.

This clone has a handful of counts. The chain employs TRBV5-6 and TRBJ1-3; TRBD1 is a possible D gene (6 bases). Trimming removed 1 base from V and 0 bases from J, with 11 bases in between. Germline CDR1 reads SGHDT; CDR2 reads YYEEEE. This CDR3 spans 16 amino acids. This CDR3 is CASSLKTGFSGNTIYF. Here the CDR3 DNA reads TGTGCCAGCAGCTTGAAGACAGGTTTCTCTGGAAACACCATATATTTT.

The chain employs TRBV6-5 and TRBJ2-7, with D possibly TRBD1 on 5 matching bases. Germline lookup yields CDR1 MNHEY and CDR2 SVGAGI. This CDR3 spans 12 amino acids. The ends were cut back, 8 bases at V and 1 base at J, with 9 bases in the middle. CDR3 loop: CASHQGSYEQYF. The CDR3 nucleotides are TGTGCCAGCCACCAGGGATCCTACGAGCAGTACTTC.

CDR3 sequence (DNA): TGTGCCATCAGAAGTTCCGACGGGGGGATGAGGGATACGCAGTATTTT. Its protein is CAIRSSDGGMRDTQYF. The chain couples TRBV10-3 to TRBJ2-3; 7 nucleotides agree with TRBD2. CDR3 length equals 16 residues. CDR1 is ENHRY and CDR2 is SYGVKD in the germline V gene. J was trimmed by 6 bases and V by 6 bases; bases with no gene match: 15.

The chain couples TRBV19 to TRBJ1-5; D remains unclear. CDR1 and CDR2 from the germline V gene are LNHDA and SQIVND (reference sequence). This CDR3 contains 15 residues. The V end lost 6 bases, the J end lost 0 bases, and 12 bases lay between the germline ends. CDR3 bases: TGTGCCAGTAGCCCCGGGTGGGTTAGCAATCAGCCCCAGCATTTT. Amino acid sequence: CASSPGWVSNQPQHF.

The chain couples TRBV7-3 to TRBJ2-1; either TRBD1 or TRBD2 may fit D (5 bases each). From germline, CDR1 is SGHTA and CDR2 FQGTGA. With 5 bases removed from V and 9 bases from J, the gap between germline ends came to 14 bases. The CDR3 is 13 residues long. CDR3 sequence (DNA): TGTGCCAGCAGCCGCCTGGGGGTTGGTGAGCAGTTCTTC. Translation gives CASSRLGVGEQFF.

V gene TRBV4-3 combines with J gene TRBJ1-2, with D unresolved. The germline V and J ends were trimmed by 0 bases and 2 bases, with 13 bases remaining between them. This CDR3 is built from 16 residues. CDR1 and CDR2 (germline): LGHNA, YSLEER. CDR3 nucleotide sequence: TGCGCCAGCAGCCAAGATTTCCGGGGAGGGAACTATGGCTACACCTTC. Its protein product is CASSQDFRGGNYGYTF.

The chain has TRBV5-6 and TRBJ1-6; D call uncertain. Between the trimmed V and J ends, which lost 3 bases and 0 bases, there was a span of 10 bases. CDR3 size: 16 residues. Germline CDR1 reads SGHDT; CDR2 reads YYEEEE. CDR3 in amino acids: CASSSRRSSYNSPLHF. Here the CDR3 DNA reads TGTGCCAGCAGCTCCCGACGCTCCTCCTATAATTCACCCCTCCACTTT. Complete variable domain (other parts from reference TRBV5-6 and TRBJ1-6): DAGVTQSPTHLIKTRGQQVTLRCSPKSGHDTVSWYQQALGQGPQFIFQYYEEEERQRGNFPDRFSGHQFPNYSSELNVNALLLGDSALYLCASSSRRSSYNSPLHFGNGTRLTVT.

A word on this clone: Other DNA sequences of this sample code for an identical CDR3. The chain uses TRBV9 and TRBJ1-3; 7 bases line up with TRBD1. The CDR3 runs 15 residues. CDR1 is SGDLS and CDR2 is YYNGEE in the germline V gene. The V segment lost 0 bases and the J segment 2 bases; nucleotides outside the gene matches: 2. This chain's CDR3 is CASSVGGTAGNTIYF. CDR3 nucleotides: TGTGCCAGCAGCGTAGGGGGGACAGCTGGAAACACCATATATTTT.

This clone was counted a few times. V and J are TRBV19 and TRBJ2-5, with D possibly matching TRBD1 (6 bases). Germline CDR1 reads LNHDA; CDR2 reads SQIVND (reference sequence). V lost 6 bases and J 4 bases, leaving 6 bases between the germline ends. The CDR3 spans 11 residues. This chain's CDR3 is CASRGGETQYF. The CDR3 DNA is TGTGCCAGTAGAGGGGGAGAGACCCAGTACTTC.

The chain couples TRBV18 to TRBJ2-3; possibly TRBD2 for D (5 bases). In germline, CDR1 is KGHSH, CDR2 LQKENI. V gave up 0 bases and J gave up 5 bases, with 18 bases separating them. The CDR3 length is 17 residues. CDR3 bases: TGTGCCAGCTCACCACCGGAATCGGGGAGCCAATTAGATACGCAGTATTTT. Translation: CASSPPESGSQLDTQYF.

This chain uses TRBV6-1 with TRBJ1-6; possibly TRBD1 for D (5 bases). This CDR3 is 14 amino acids long. CDR1 is MNHNS, CDR2 SASEGT, per germline. V was shortened by 6 bases and J by 6 bases, with 12 bases between the two germline ends. DNA of the CDR3: TGTGCCAGCAGAGTAGGGACGACTAATTCACCCCTCCACTTT. Translating gives CASRVGTTNSPLHF.

About this clone itself: Other nucleotide sequences in the sample specify the same CDR3. This chain joins TRBV5-4 and TRBJ1-5; D is unclear. The V gene lost 0 bases and the J gene lost 1 base, with 5 bases spanning the gap. CDR3 length: 14 residues. CDR1 and CDR2 (germline): SGHNT, YYREEE (reference sequence). The CDR3 DNA reads as TGTGCCAGCAGCTTGGGAGGGAGCAATCAGCCCCAGCATTTT. This gives the protein CASSLGGSNQPQHF.

The rearrangement joins TRBV5-4 to TRBJ2-3; D possibly corresponds to TRBD2 (5 bases). The CDR3 length is 15 residues. The germline gives CDR1 SGHNT, CDR2 YYREEE (reference sequence). V was shortened by 2 bases and J by 2 bases, with 12 bases between the two germline ends. CDR3 region: CASSLGGGVTDTQYF. The CDR3 coding sequence is TGTGCCAGCAGCTTAGGCGGAGGAGTCACAGATACGCAGTATTTT. Together with reference TRBV5-4 and TRBJ2-3, the CDR3 gives the full variable domain: ETGVTQSPTHLIKTRGQQVTLRCSSQSGHNTVSWYQQALGQGPQFIFQYYREEENGRGNFPPRFSGLQFPNYSSELNVNALELDDSALYLCASSLGGGVTDTQYFGPGTRLTVL.

The chain is built from TRBV5-8 and TRBJ2-5, with D maybe TRBD2 (5 bases). The CDR3 sequence is 13 residues long. From germline, CDR1 is SGHTS and CDR2 YDEGEE. Trimming stripped 5 bases from V and 3 bases from J, with 11 bases between. In DNA form, the CDR3 reads TGTGCCAGCAGTCGTGACTACGAAGAGACCCAGTACTTC. Residues: CASSRDYEETQYF.

The chain carries TRBV7-3 and TRBJ1-1; D unclear. The CDR3 spans 14 residues. Germline V gives CDR1 SGHTA, CDR2 FQGTGA. V was shortened by 1 base and J by 0 bases, with 6 bases between the two germline ends. The CDR3 coding sequence is TGTGCCAGCAGCTTAAGAGGGTTGAACACTGAAGCTTTCTTT. This sequence encodes CASSLRGLNTEAFF.

The chain is built from TRBV6-1 and TRBJ1-2, with D unresolved. Germline V gene sequence: CDR1 MNHNS, CDR2 SASEGT. There are 15 residues in the CDR3. V shed 0 bases and J shed 4 bases, with 12 bases lying between them. The CDR3 DNA follows: TGTGCCAGCAGTGAAGCGTTTGGACGGCTCTATGGCTACACCTTC. Its protein product is CASSEAFGRLYGYTF.

V is TRBV7-2 and J is TRBJ1-2; no clear D gene. Per the germline V gene, CDR1 is SGHTA and CDR2 is FQGNSA. CDR3 length: 16 amino acids. V dropped 1 base and J dropped 1 base, with 13 bases sitting between them. Here the CDR3 reads CASSLVPGGYNYGYTF. CDR3 bases: TGTGCCAGCAGCTTAGTACCGGGAGGATATAACTATGGCTACACCTTC.

The chain is built from TRBV6-9 and TRBJ2-1, with D perhaps TRBD2 (6 bases). The CDR3 has 15 amino acids. CDR1 MNHGY and CDR2 SVAAGI come from the germline V gene. Trimming removed 7 bases from V and 6 bases from J, with 19 bases in between. The CDR3 protein is CASISGGTLSNEQFF. Written as DNA, the CDR3 is TGTGCCAGCATTTCCGGCGGGACCCTGAGCAATGAGCAGTTCTTC.

This clone was recorded a few times. This rearrangement joins TRBV5-1 to TRBJ1-4; D gene unclear. The germline V gene has CDR1 SGHRS and CDR2 YFSETQ. The CDR3 contains 16 residues. Trimming stripped 0 bases from V and 7 bases from J, with 16 bases between. The DNA for the CDR3 is TGCGCCAGCAGCTTGGGCGCACTCGAAGGTGGTGAAAAACTGTTTTTT. Protein product: CASSLGALEGGEKLFF.

Here the CDR3 DNA reads TGCGCCAGCAGCTTTCCCCCGAACACTGAAGCTTTCTTT. Its translation: CASSFPPNTEAFF. The rearrangement joins TRBV5-1 to TRBJ1-1; the D is unclear. Germline values: CDR1 SGHRS, CDR2 YFSETQ. Trimming left V 2 bases short and J 1 base short, with 6 bases between. The CDR3 is 13 amino acids.

The chain has TRBV7-9 and TRBJ1-1; D is uncertain. The CDR3 contains 13 residues. Germline CDR1 is SEHNR and CDR2 is FQNEAQ (reference sequence). V shed 3 bases and J shed 0 bases, with 5 bases lying between them. The CDR3, as DNA: TGTGCCAGCAGCTTCTACATGAACACTGAAGCTTTCTTT. This codes for CASSFYMNTEAFF.

This chain joins TRBV10-3 and TRBJ2-3, with 11 nucleotides matching TRBD1. V lost 8 bases and J lost 5; bases outside the gene matches: 15. From germline, CDR1 is ENHRY and CDR2 SYGVKD. This CDR3 is built from 17 residues. The CDR3 nucleotides are TGTGCCATCGGGACAGGGGGAAATTATCAACTTTTAGATACGCAGTATTTT. This sequence encodes CAIGTGGNYQLLDTQYF.

This sequence joins TRBV4-1 and TRBJ2-7, with unresolved D. Trimming stripped 4 bases from V and 2 bases from J, with 12 bases between. Germline CDR1 MGHRA, CDR2 YSYEKL. The CDR3 sequence is 14 residues long. CDR3 in amino acids: CASSLQWETYEQYF. CDR3 nucleotide sequence: TGCGCCAGCAGCCTACAGTGGGAAACCTACGAGCAGTACTTC.

The chain carries TRBV19 and TRBJ1-1; D gene ambiguous. From germline, CDR1 is LNHDA and CDR2 SQIVND (reference sequence). V lost 4 bases to trimming and J lost 2 bases, with 8 bases between them. The CDR3 consists of 13 residues. CDR3 protein: CASSKVGNTEAFF. The CDR3 DNA follows: TGTGCCAGTAGTAAAGTCGGCAACACTGAAGCTTTCTTT.

The chain combines TRBV7-2 with TRBJ1-1; 8 bases fit TRBD1. This CDR3 is 15 amino acids long. The V gene end was trimmed by 3 bases and the J gene end by 1 base; junction bases not matched to a gene: 4. CDR1 and CDR2 (germline): SGHTA, FQGNSA. The chain's CDR3 is CASSFRGPENTEAFF. DNA for the CDR3: TGTGCCAGCAGCTTCAGGGGGCCTGAGAACACTGAAGCTTTCTTT. The entire variable domain, with the rest obtained from reference TRBV7-2 and TRBJ1-1, is as follows: GAGVSQSPSNKVTEKGKDVELRCDPISGHTALYWYRQSLGQGLEFLIYFQGNSAPDKSGLPSDRFSAERTGGSVSTLTIQRTQQEDSAVYLCASSFRGPENTEAFFGQGTRLTVV.

This clone was counted once. The V and J genes are TRBV30 and TRBJ1-2; TRBD1 agrees at 10 bases. CDR1 GTSNPN and CDR2 SVGIG come from the germline V gene (reference sequence). V trimming: 3 bases; J trimming: 0 bases; junction bases outside the gene matches: 7. This CDR3 spans 16 amino acids. The CDR3 DNA sequence: TGTGCCTGGAGCCTTCGGGGGACAGGGGCTAACTATGGCTACACCTTC. Residues: CAWSLRGTGANYGYTF.

This clone occurred once. The rearrangement joins TRBV5-1 to TRBJ2-5; TRBD2 matches 10 bases. Germline CDR1 is SGHRS and CDR2 is YFSETQ. Losses at the gene ends were 3 bases for V and 4 bases for J; bases not matched to a gene: 18. The CDR3 loop spans 19 amino acids. DNA of the CDR3: TGCGCCAGCAGCTCACCTAGCGGGGGCACCCCCTCGGAGGGAGAGACCCAGTACTTC. It translates to CASSSPSGGTPSEGETQYF.

The rearrangement links TRBV7-2 to TRBJ1-1, with D possibly being TRBD1 (6 bases). CDR1 SGHTA and CDR2 FQGNSA come from the germline V gene. V was shortened by 5 bases and J by 3 bases, with 16 bases between the two germline ends. The CDR3 length is 15 residues. The CDR3 nucleotides read TGTGCCAGCAGCCTGCAGACAGGATGGGACACTGAAGCTTTCTTT. It codes for CASSLQTGWDTEAFF.